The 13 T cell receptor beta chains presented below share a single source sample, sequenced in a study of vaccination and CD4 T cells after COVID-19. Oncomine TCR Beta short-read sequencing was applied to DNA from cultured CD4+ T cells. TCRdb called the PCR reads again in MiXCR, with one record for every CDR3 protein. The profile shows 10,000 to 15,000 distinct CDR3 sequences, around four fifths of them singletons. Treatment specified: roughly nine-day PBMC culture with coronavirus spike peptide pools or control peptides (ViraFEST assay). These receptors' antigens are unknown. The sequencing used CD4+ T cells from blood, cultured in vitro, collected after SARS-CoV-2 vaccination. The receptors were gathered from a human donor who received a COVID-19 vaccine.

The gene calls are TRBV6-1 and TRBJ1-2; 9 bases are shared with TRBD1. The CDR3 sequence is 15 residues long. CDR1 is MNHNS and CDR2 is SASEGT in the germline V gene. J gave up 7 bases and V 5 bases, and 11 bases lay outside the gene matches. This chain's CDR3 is CASSRDRELTSGYTF. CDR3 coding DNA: TGTGCCAGCAGTAGGGACAGGGAATTAACGAGTGGCTACACCTTC.

The CDR3 sequence: CSPTKEGGPRGYTF. The CDR3 nucleotides are TGCAGTCCTACCAAGGAGGGGGGCCCCAGGGGCTACACCTTC. This chain connects TRBV20-1 to TRBJ1-2, with D perhaps matching TRBD1 (6 bases). The CDR3 consists of 14 residues. V was shortened by 8 bases and J by 8 bases, with 24 bases between the two germline ends. Germline loops: CDR1 DFQATT, CDR2 SNEGSKA (reference sequence).

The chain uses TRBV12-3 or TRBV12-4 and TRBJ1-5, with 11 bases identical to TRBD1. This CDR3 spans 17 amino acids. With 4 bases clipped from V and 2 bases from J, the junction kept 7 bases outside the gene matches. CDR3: CASSSGTGGLGNQPQHF. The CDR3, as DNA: TGTGCCAGCAGTTCGGGGACAGGGGGATTGGGCAATCAGCCCCAGCATTTT.

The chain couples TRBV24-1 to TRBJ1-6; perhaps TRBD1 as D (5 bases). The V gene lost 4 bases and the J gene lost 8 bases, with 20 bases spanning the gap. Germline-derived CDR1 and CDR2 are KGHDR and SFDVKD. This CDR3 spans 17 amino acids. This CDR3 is CATSDPDRHSDHSPLHF. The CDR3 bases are TGTGCCACCAGTGACCCAGACAGACATTCGGATCATTCACCCCTCCACTTT.

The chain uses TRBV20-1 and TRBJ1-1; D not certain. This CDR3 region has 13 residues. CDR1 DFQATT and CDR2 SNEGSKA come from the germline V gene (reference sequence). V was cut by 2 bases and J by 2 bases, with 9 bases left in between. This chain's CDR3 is CSARWVSNTEAFF. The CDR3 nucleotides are TGCAGTGCTAGATGGGTCAGTAACACTGAAGCTTTCTTT.

The CDR3 here is CSARDHGLRRVPNYGYTF. In DNA form, the CDR3 reads TGCAGTGCTAGAGATCACGGACTCCGGAGGGTACCTAACTATGGCTACACCTTC. The V gene is TRBV20-1, the J gene TRBJ1-2, with D uncertain. V was clipped by 0 bases and J by 0 bases, with 20 bases between them. This CDR3 comprises 18 residues. The germline gives CDR1 DFQATT, CDR2 SNEGSKA (reference sequence).

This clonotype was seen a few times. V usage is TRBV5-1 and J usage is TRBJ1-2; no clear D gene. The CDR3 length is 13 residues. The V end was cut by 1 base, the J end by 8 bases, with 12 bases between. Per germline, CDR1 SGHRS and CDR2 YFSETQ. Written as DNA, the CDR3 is TGCGCCAGCAGCTTGCCCCCGAGGGAAGGCTACACCTTC. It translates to CASSLPPREGYTF.

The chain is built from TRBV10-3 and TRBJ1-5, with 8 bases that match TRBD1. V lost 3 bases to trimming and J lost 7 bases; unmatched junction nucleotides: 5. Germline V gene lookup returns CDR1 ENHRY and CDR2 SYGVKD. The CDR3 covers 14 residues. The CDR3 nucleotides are TGTGCCATCAGTGAAGGACCAGGGGGCCAGCCCCAGCATTTT. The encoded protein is CAISEGPGGQPQHF.

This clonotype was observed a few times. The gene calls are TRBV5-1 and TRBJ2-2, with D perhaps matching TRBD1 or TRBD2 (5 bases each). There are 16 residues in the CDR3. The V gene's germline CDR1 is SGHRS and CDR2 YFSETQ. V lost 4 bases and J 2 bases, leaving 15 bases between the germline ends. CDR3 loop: CASSPPSGLNTGELFF. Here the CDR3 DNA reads TGCGCCAGCAGCCCCCCCTCGGGGCTTAACACCGGGGAGCTGTTTTTT.

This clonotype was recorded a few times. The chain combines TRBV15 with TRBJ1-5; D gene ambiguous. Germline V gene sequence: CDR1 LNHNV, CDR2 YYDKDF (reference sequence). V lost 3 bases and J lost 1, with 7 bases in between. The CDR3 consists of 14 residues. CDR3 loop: CATSSKGSNQPQHF. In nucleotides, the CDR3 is TGTGCCACCAGCAGCAAGGGAAGCAATCAGCCCCAGCATTTT.

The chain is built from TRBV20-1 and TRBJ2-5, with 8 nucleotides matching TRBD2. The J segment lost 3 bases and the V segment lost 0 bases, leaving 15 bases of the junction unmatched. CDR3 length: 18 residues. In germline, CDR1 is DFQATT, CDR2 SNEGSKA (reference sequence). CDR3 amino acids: CSARDSLSGGYFKETQYF. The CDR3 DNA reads TGCAGTGCTAGAGATTCCCTAAGCGGGGGATACTTTAAAGAGACCCAGTACTTC.

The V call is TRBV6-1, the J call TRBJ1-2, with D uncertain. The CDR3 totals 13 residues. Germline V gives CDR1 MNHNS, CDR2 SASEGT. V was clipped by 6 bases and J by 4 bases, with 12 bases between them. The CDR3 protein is CASRTRARYGYTF. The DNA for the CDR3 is TGTGCCAGCAGAACCCGGGCCCGCTATGGCTACACCTTC.

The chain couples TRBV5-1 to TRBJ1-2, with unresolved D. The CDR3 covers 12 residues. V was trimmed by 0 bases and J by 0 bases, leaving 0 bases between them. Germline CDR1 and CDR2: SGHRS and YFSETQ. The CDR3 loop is CASSLANYGYTF. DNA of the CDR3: TGCGCCAGCAGCTTGGCTAACTATGGCTACACCTTC.